This TCR beta chain was recovered during a study of cytomegalovirus exposure and HLA in healthy donors. Overall study context: In a later analysis, the 120 or so validation repertoires were reported to have used the same platform as the roughly 600 first-cohort repertoires.

Study conclusions and caveats: The dataset shows that most TCR sequences were rare, while some public TCRs occurred in many donors. A classifier reportedly called cytomegalovirus status with high sensitivity and specificity.

CDR1 and CDR2 from the germline V gene are SGHAT and FQNNGV. V lost 3 bases, J lost 3 bases, and 10 bases stayed unmatched. This CDR3 spans 17 amino acids. TCRdb's copy holds only in-frame clones and misses some; the assay was immunoSEQ multiplex PCR. The table has hundreds of thousands of clones, roughly 88% seen once; the top ten hold 0.83%. Turning to this clone: Antigen: not known.

The sample taken for sequencing was PBMCs. V usage is TRBV11-2 and J usage is TRBJ2-1; 8 bases line up with TRBD2. The receptor's source is a woman between 18 and 29 years old in good health and CMV-seronegative. The CDR3 DNA is TGTGCCAGCAGCTTGCTGACTAGCGCACGAGGCTACAATGAGCAGTTCTTC. The encoded protein is CASSLLTSARGYNEQFF.